Included here is one TCR beta chain sequence, with context. Its cognate antigen is unknown. The trim removed 6 bases at V and 4 bases at J, leaving 6 bases unmatched. The V gene's germline CDR1 is MNHNY and CDR2 SVGAGI (reference sequence). The CDR3 totals 15 residues. This specimen belongs to a study of PD-L1 blockade in urothelial cancer. Study information: Blood samples contained a median about 150,000 T cells. Broader study findings: Below-median pretreatment blood TCR clonality was associated with improved progression-free and overall survival.

The authors spiked synthetic TCR analog templates into each PCR. Data came from immunoSEQ multiplex PCR; TCRdb stores just in-frame clones and leaves some out. This table holds about 27,000 clones, under 90% found once. Stated time point: peripheral blood 6 weeks after treatment start. This TCR was recovered from a man between 65 and 85 years old with urothelial cancer. The J gene is TRBJ2-6, the V gene TRBV6-6; 7 bases are shared with TRBD1. The sample consisted of PBMCs, taken around atezolizumab (anti-PD-L1) treatment. CDR3 amino acids: CASSSRGLGANVLTF. DNA of the CDR3: TGTGCCAGCAGCTCGAGGGGGCTAGGGGCCAACGTCCTGACTTTC.